This entry is about one T cell receptor (beta chain). Its antigen is currently unknown. Here immunoSEQ multiplex PCR was the method, and the copy in TCRdb shows in-frame clones only, minus some. Seen here are about 16,000 clones, roughly 83% observed once, and the top ten hold less than 20%. The V gene's germline CDR1 is SGDLS and CDR2 YYNGEE. CDR3 size: 13 residues. V was cut by 3 bases and J by 7 bases, with 13 bases left in between. This sample was taken from a study of PD-1 blockade in mismatch repair-deficient tumors. Study information: Patients had around twelve mismatch repair-deficient cancer types, all previously treated and progressing.

General study points: Rapid post-treatment expansion, then contraction, generally preceding radiologic response, marked tumor-resident clones.

TCR sequencing covered a few patients who responded to pembrolizumab. This rearrangement joins TRBV9 to TRBJ1-2; D might be TRBD1 (6 bases). This receptor was taken from an adult with mismatch repair-deficient cancer. Sequencing used PBMCs, obtained before pembrolizumab treatment. The CDR3 coding sequence is TGTGCCAGCAGCGCCCCGGGGGCGAGTGGCTACACCTTC. Translated: CASSAPGASGYTF.